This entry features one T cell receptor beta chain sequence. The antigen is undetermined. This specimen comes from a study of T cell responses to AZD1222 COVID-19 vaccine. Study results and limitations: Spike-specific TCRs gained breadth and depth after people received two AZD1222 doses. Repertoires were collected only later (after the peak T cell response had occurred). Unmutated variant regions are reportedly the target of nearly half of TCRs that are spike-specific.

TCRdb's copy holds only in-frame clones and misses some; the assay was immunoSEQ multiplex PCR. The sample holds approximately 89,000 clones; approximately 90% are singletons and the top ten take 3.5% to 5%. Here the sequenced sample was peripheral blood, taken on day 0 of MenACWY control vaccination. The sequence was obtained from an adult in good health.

This CDR3 is CASSLTGTNSPLHF. Here the CDR3 DNA reads TGTGCCAGCAGTTTGACAGGGACAAATTCACCCCTCCACTTT. The chain recombines TRBV28 with TRBJ1-6; 7 bases are shared with TRBD1. The CDR3 consists of 14 residues. Germline CDR1 and CDR2: MDHEN and SYDVKM. V lost 3 bases and J lost 7; bases outside the gene matches: 3. The complete variable domain, with remaining parts taken from reference TRBV28 and TRBJ1-6, reads DVKVTQSSRYLVKRTGEKVFLECVQDMDHENMFWYRQDPGLGLRLIYFSYDVKMKEKGDIPEGYSVSREKKERFSLILESASTNQTSMYLCASSLTGTNSPLHFGNGTRLTVT.